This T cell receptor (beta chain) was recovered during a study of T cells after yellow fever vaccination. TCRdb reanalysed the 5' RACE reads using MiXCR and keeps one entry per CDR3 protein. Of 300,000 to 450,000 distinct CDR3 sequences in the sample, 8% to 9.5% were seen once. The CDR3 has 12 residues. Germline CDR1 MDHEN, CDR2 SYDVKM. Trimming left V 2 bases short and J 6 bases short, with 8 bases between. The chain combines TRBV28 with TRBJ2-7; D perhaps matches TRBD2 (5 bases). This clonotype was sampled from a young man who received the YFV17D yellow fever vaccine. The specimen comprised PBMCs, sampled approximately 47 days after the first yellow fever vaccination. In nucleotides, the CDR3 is TGTGCCAGCAGTTTACCGGGGTCCGAGCAGTACGTC. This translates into CASSLPGSEQYV.